The sequence of this T cell receptor (beta chain) was determined in a study of blood T cell repertoires in COVID-19. Study-wide background: PBMCs, B-cell-depleted T cells, or T cells provided the cDNA or gDNA that made up the material.

The repertoire was sequenced with immunoSEQ multiplex PCR; TCRdb's copy has only in-frame clones and lacks some. This sample has roughly 240,000 clones, with around 85% found just once. One Seattle source followed patients from active infection through their disease course. J lost 5 bases, V lost 7 bases, and 12 bases had no gene match. The CDR3 runs to 15 residues. Looked up from germline, CDR1 is SGDLS and CDR2 is YYNGEE. The sequenced sample consisted of peripheral blood. The chain joins TRBV9 to TRBJ2-3; TRBD2 aligns across 8 bases. This sequence was found in a man aged 45 to 65 with COVID-19, enrolled during active disease. The CDR3 spells CASGERAGAGDTQYF. CDR3 bases: TGTGCCAGCGGGGAGCGAGCGGGGGCCGGAGATACGCAGTATTTT.